This entry is about one T cell receptor beta chain. Its target is unknown. The CDR3 has 12 amino acids. Trimming removed 5 bases from V and 6 bases from J; junction bases left unmatched: 4. Germline CDR1 is PRHDT and CDR2 is FYEKMQ (reference sequence). These data come from a study of T-cell memory formation after mild COVID-19. General study findings and limits: A subset of responding clones appeared in pre-infection memory, suggesting cross-reactive memory joined. Contracting CD4+ clones lay largely in CM and EM, with CD8+ ones residing in EMRA. Clones from the second wave (peaking day 37) had unconfirmed SARS-CoV-2 specificity.

It was 5'RACE with constant-segment primers that produced the TCR alpha and TCR beta cDNA libraries, which carried sample barcodes and UMIs. TCRdb independently ran MiXCR on the 5' RACE reads; one entry per CDR3 protein. The data show a few hundred thousand distinct CDR3 sequences, with 20% to 25% seen just once and roughly a fifth held by the top ten. The receptor was isolated from a young man who had mild COVID-19 (a few samples of this study predate the infection). Cell type and time point are not known. The chain combines TRBV13 with TRBJ2-7; 7 bases fit TRBD1. Sequencing was done on a sample of PBMCs or a T cell subset sorted from them (not recorded which). The CDR3 region is CASSVDRVEQYF. CDR3 sequence (DNA): TGTGCCAGCAGCGTCGACAGGGTCGAGCAGTACTTC.